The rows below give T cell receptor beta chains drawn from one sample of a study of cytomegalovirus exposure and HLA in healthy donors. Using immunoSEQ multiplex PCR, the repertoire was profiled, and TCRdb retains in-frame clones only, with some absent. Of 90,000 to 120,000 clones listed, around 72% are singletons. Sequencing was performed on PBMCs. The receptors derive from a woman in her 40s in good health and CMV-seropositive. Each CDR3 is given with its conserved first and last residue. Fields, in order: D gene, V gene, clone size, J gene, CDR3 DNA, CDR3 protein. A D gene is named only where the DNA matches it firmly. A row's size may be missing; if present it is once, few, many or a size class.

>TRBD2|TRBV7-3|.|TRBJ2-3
TGTGCCAGCAGCTTAAACGGCGGGGGGGCCCCCGATACGCAGTATTTT
CASSLNGGGAPDTQYF
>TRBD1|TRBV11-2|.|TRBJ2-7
TGTGCCAGCAGCTCCCCGGGACAGGGCGTCTACGAGCAGTACTTC
CASSSPGQGVYEQYF
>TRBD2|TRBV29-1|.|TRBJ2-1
TGCAGCGTCCCGGCGGGGGGAGATGAGCAGTTCTTC
CSVPAGGDEQFF
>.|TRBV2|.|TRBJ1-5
TGTGCCAGCAGTGAAGGGGCAGACTATAGCAATCAGCCCCAGCATTTT
CASSEGADYSNQPQHF
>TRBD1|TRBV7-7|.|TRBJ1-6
TGTGCTAGCAGCTTAGGGACAGATTCACCCCTCCACTTT
CASSLGTDSPLHF
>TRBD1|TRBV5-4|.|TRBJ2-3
TGTGCCAGCAGCCCAACAGGGGGCCTTGAGGAGATGCAGTATTTT
CASSPTGGLEEMQYF
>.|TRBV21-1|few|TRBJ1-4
TGTGCCAGCAGCAAAGAAGGGGCCTTAAATGAAAAACTGTTTTTT
CASSKEGALNEKLFF
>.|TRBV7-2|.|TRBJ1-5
TGTGCCAGCAGCTTAGTGCAGTCCCGCCAGCCCCAGCATTTT
CASSLVQSRQPQHF
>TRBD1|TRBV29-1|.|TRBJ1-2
TGCAGCGTCGAACCGGGACAGGGTAAATCTAACTATGGCTACACCTTC
CSVEPGQGKSNYGYTF
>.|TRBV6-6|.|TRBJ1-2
TGTGCCAGCAGTTATTTCCAGGGGACTAGAGGCTACACCTTC
CASSYFQGTRGYTF
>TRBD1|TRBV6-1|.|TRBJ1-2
TGTGCCAGCAGGGGGACAGGAGGGTATCATGGCTACACCTTC
CASRGTGGYHGYTF
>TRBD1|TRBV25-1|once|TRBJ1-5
TGTGCCAGCAGTGATTCGAGGACAGGTGGTCGCAATCAGCCCCAGCATTTT
CASSDSRTGGRNQPQHF
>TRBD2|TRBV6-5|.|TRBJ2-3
TGTGCCAGCAGTTACACCAGCGGGGGCCGCACAGATACGCAGTATTTT
CASSYTSGGRTDTQYF
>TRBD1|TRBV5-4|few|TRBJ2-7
TGTGCCAGCAGCTGGGGGACAGCCTACGAGCAGTACTTC
CASSWGTAYEQYF
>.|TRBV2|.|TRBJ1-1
TGTGCCAGCAGTGACCGCAAGTTATCGGGGACTGAAGCTTTCTTT
CASSDRKLSGTEAFF
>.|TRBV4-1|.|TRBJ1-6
TGCGCCAGCAGCCAAATTTCATATGGTGCCCTAAAGTCACCCCTCCACTTT
CASSQISYGALKSPLHF
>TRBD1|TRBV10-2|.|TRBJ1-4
TGCGCCAGCGGGTCTTCGGGCAGGGGGCGAGAAAAACTGTTTTTT
CASGSSGRGREKLFF
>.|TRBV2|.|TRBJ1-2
TGTGCCAGCAGTGATGGAGACGAGCCCTATGGCTACACCTTC
CASSDGDEPYGYTF
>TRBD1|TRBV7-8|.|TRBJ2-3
TGTGCCAGCAGCTCCGACAGGGGGGATACGCAGTATTTT
CASSSDRGDTQYF
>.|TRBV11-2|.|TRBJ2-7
TGTGCCAGCAGCGAACAGGGCATCCTTTACTACTTC
CASSEQGILYYF